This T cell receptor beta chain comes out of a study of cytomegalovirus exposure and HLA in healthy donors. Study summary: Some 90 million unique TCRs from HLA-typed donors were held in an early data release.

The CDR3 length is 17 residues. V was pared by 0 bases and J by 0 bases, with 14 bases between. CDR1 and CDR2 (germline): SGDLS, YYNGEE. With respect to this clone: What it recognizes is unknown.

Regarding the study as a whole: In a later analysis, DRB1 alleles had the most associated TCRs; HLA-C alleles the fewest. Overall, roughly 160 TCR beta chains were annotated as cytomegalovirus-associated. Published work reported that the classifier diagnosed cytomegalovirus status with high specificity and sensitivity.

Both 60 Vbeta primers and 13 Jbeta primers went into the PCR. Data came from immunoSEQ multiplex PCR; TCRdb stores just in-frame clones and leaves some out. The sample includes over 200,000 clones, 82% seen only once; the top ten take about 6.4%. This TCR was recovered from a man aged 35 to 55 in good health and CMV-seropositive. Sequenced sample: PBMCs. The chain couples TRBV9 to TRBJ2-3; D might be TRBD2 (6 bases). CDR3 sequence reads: CASSVGISSGSTDTQYF. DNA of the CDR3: TGTGCCAGCAGCGTAGGAATTTCGAGCGGGAGCACAGATACGCAGTATTTT.